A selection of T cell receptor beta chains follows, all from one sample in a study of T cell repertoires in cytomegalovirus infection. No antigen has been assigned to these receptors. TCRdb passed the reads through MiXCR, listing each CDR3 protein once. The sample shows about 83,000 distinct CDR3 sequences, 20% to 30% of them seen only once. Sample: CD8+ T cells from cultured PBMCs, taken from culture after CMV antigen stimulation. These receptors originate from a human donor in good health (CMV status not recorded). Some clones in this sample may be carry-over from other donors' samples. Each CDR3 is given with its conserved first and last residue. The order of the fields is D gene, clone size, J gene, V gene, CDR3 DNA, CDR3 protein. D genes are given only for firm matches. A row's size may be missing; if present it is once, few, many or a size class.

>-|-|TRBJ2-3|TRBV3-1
TGTGCCAGCAGCCAAAAGTCCGGGAATAGCCCCACAGATACGCAGTATTTT
CASSQKSGNSPTDTQYF
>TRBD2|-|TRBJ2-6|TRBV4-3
TGCGCCAGCAGCCACGATGAATCGGCTAGCGGGGTTTTCTCTGGGGCCAACGTCCTGACTTTC
CASSHDESASGVFSGANVLTF
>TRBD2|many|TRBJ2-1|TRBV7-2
TGTGCCAGCAGCGCCAGCGGGGGGGTTTACAATGAGCAGTTCTTC
CASSASGGVYNEQFF
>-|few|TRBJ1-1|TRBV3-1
TGTGCCAGCAGCCCTTGGACTGTTTATGGGACTGAAGCTTTCTTT
CASSPWTVYGTEAFF
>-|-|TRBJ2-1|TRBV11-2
TGTGCCAGCAGTTCGCGTGAGCAGTTCTTC
CASSSREQFF
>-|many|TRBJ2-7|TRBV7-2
TGTGCCAGCAGCCTTTCGGGGGGCGGCTACGAGCAGTACTTC
CASSLSGGGYEQYF
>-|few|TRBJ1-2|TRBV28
TGTGCCAGCAGTTTAGGGTGGACAGAAACCCCTCATGGCTACACCTTC
CASSLGWTETPHGYTF
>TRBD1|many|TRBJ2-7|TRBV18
TGTGCCAGCTCACCCACCGGGACAGGCTACGAGCAGTACTTC
CASSPTGTGYEQYF
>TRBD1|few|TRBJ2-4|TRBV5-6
TGTGCCAGCAGCTTGGCCACAGGGGCGGACATTCAGTACTTC
CASSLATGADIQYF
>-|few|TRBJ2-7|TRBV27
TGTGCCAGCAGTAAAGACTCCTACGAGCAGTACTTC
CASSKDSYEQYF
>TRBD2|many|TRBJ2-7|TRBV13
TGTGCCAGCAGGTGGCGGGGGGGCGGATACGAGCAGTACTTC
CASRWRGGGYEQYF
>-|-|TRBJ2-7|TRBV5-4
TGTGCCAGCAGCTTGGTCGGGGGACAGCGCGCCTACGAGCAGTACTTC
CASSLVGGQRAYEQYF
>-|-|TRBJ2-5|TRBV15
TGTGCCACCAGCAGGTCCCGCTCAGGAAACCAAGAGACCCAGTACTTC
CATSRSRSGNQETQYF
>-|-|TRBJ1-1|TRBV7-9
TGTGCCAGCAGCTCTCAGGGACCTAACACTGAAGCTTTCTTT
CASSSQGPNTEAFF
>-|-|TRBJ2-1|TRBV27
TGTGCCAGCAGTACTTCCGGAGGCTTGTACAATGAGCAGTTCTTC
CASSTSGGLYNEQFF
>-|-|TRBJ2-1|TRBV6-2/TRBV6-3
TGTGCCAGCAGTTACGGACGGGGGATTGAGCAGTTCTTC
CASSYGRGIEQFF
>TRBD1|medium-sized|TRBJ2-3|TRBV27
TGTGCCAGCAGTTTATTCGGACAGGGCGGAGATACGCAGTATTTT
CASSLFGQGGDTQYF
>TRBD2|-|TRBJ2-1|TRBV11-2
TGTGCCAGCAGCAAACTAGCGGGGAACCACAATGAGCAGTTCTTC
CASSKLAGNHNEQFF
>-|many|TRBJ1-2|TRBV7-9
TGTGCCAGCAGCAACAGGGACGGCCGGTCGGTTGGCTACACCTTC
CASSNRDGRSVGYTF
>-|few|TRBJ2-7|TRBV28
TGTGCCAGCAGTTTGGGCTCGATCTACGAGCAGTACTTC
CASSLGSIYEQYF
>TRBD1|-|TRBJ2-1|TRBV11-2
TGTGCCAGCAGCCCGACAGGGGGGGAAAATGAGCAGTTCTTC
CASSPTGGENEQFF
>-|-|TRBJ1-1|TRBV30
TGTGCCTGGAGTAGGGGGACTGAAGCTTTCTTT
CAWSRGTEAFF
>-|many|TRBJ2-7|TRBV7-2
TGTGCCAGCAGCTTAGCGCAGGGGCCCTACGAGCAGTACTTC
CASSLAQGPYEQYF
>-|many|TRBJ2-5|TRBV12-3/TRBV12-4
TGTGCCAGCAGCTCCCGGGCCTTCTCCATGGAGACCCAGTACTTC
CASSSRAFSMETQYF
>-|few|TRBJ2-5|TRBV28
TGTGCCAGCAGTCTAACCCCGAACGCCGGGGAGACCCAGTACTTC
CASSLTPNAGETQYF
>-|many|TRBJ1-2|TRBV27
TGTGCCAGCAGTCCCGAGTTTCGGGTGAACTATGGCTACACCTTC
CASSPEFRVNYGYTF
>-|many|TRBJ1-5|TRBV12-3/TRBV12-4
TGTGCCAGCAGTTTGCGGCAGGGGTATCAGCCCCAGCATTTT
CASSLRQGYQPQHF
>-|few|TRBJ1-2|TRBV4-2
TGTGCCAGCAGCCAAGAGCAGGGCAGCCCCTATGGCTACACCTTC
CASSQEQGSPYGYTF
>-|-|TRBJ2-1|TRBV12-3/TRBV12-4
TGTGCCATCCCGGAGAGTCTGGGACGCCGGGAGAGCTCCTACAATGAGCAGTTCTTC
CAIPESLGRRESSYNEQFF
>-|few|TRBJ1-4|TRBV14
TGTGCCAGCAGCCAAGTCACAGGGACTAATGAAAAACTGTTTTTT
CASSQVTGTNEKLFF
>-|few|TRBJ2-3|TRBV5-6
TGTGCCAGCAGCTTGTTCACAGATACGCAGTATTTT
CASSLFTDTQYF
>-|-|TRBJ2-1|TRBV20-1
TGCAGTGCTACCCAGCAGGGGGGCTACAATGAGCAGTTCTTC
CSATQQGGYNEQFF
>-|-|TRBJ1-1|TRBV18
TGTGCCAGCTCACCACTGGAGCCGAACACTGAAGCTTTCTTT
CASSPLEPNTEAFF
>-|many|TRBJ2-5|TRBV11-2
TGTGCCAGCAGCTTGGGAGAGACCGGGGTTTCCCAAGAGACCCAGTACTTC
CASSLGETGVSQETQYF
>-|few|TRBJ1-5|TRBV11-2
TGTGCCAGCAGCTTAACTTTTGGGGATAGCAATCAGCCCCAGCATTTT
CASSLTFGDSNQPQHF
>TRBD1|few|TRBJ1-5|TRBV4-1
TGCGCCAGCAGCCAAGATGGTACAGGGGGATTGGACAATCAGCCCCAGCATTTT
CASSQDGTGGLDNQPQHF
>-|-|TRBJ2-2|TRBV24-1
TGTGCCACCAGTGGAACAGGCGGGGAGCTGTTTTTT
CATSGTGGELFF
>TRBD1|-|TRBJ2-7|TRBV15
TGTGCCACCAGCGCCGGACAGGGTTTCTACGAGCAGTACTTC
CATSAGQGFYEQYF
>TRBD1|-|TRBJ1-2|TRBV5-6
TGTGCCAGCAGCCACGTCTTGGACAGGGACGACTATGGCTACACCTTC
CASSHVLDRDDYGYTF
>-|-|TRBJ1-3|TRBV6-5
TGTGCCAGCAGCCCCATCGGGGACGGCTCTGGAAACACCATATATTTT
CASSPIGDGSGNTIYF
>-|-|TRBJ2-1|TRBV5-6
TGTGCCGGCAGCTTATCCCTCGGGGGCTATATCGGGGATGAGCAGTTCTTC
CAGSLSLGGYIGDEQFF
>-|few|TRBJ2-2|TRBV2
TGTGCCAGAACGGGCCAAGAGGGCACCGGGGAGCTGTTTTTT
CARTGQEGTGELFF
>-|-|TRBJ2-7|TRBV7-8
TGTGCCAGCAGCACCCGCCCCGACAGTGAGCAGTACTTC
CASSTRPDSEQYF
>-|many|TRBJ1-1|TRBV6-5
TGTGCCAGCAGTTACTCGAACACTGAAGCTTTCTTT
CASSYSNTEAFF
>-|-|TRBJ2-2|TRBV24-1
TGTGCCACCAGTGACCGGGACGTCGCGAACACCGGGGAGCTGTTTTTT
CATSDRDVANTGELFF
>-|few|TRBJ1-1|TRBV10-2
TGCGCCAGCAGTGAGAGACAAGGCCACGGCATGAACACTGAAGCTTTCTTT
CASSERQGHGMNTEAFF
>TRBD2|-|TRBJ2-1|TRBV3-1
TGTGCCAGCAGCCAAGATGATATTTGGGGGGGGGAGTTCTTC
CASSQDDIWGGEFF
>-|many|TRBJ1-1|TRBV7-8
TGTGCCAGCAGTCTCAGCCTTAACACTGAAGCTTTCTTT
CASSLSLNTEAFF